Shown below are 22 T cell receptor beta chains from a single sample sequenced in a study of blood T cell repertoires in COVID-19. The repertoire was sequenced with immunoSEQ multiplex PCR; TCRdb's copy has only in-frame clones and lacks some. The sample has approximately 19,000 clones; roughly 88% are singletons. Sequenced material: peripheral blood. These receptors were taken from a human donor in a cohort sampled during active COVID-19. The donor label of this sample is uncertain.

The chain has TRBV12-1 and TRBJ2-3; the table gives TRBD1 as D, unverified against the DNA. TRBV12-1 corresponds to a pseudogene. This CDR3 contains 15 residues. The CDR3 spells CASSSLDRVADTQYF. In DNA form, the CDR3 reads TGTGCCAGCAGCTCCTTGGACAGGGTTGCAGATACGCAGTATTTT.

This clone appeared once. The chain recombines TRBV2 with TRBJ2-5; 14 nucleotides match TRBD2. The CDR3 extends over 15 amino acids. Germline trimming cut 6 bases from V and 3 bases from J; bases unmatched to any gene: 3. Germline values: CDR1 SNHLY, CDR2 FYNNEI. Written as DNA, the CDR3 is TGTGCCAGCAGCCCGGGACTAGCGGGAGAAGAGACCCAGTACTTC. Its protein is CASSPGLAGEETQYF.

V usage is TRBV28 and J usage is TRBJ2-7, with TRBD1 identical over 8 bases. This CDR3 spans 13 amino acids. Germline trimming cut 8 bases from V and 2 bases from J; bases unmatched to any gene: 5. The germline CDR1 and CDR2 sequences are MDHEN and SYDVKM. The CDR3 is CASCRTGTYEQYF. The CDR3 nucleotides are TGTGCCAGCTGCAGGACAGGGACCTACGAGCAGTACTTC. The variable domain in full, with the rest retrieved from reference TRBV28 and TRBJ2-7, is DVKVTQSSRYLVKRTGEKVFLECVQDMDHENMFWYRQDPGLGLRLIYFSYDVKMKEKGDIPEGYSVSREKKERFSLILESASTNQTSMYLCASCRTGTYEQYFGPGTRLTVT.

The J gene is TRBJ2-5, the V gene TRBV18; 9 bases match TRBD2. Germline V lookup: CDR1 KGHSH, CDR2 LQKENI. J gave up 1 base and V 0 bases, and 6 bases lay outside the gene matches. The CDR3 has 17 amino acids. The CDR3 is CASSPPGILAGQETQYF. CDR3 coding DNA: TGTGCCAGCTCACCACCTGGAATACTAGCGGGCCAAGAGACCCAGTACTTC.

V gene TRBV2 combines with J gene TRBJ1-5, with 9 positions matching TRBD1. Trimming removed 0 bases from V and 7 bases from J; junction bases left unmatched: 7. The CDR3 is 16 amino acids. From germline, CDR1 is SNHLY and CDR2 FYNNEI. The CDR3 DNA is TGTGCCAGCAGTGAAGCTCGTCCGGACAGGGGCCAGCCCCAGCATTTT. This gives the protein CASSEARPDRGQPQHF.

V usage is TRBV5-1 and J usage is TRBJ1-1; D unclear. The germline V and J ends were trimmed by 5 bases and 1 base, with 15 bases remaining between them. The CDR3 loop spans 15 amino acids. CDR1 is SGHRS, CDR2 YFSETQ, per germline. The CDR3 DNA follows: TGCGCCAGCAGAGCGGGGAGGGTTTCGAACACTGAAGCTTTCTTT. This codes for CASRAGRVSNTEAFF.

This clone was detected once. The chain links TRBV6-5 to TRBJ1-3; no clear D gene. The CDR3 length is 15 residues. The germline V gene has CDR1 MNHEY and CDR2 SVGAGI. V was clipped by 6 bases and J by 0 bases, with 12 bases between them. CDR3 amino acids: CASSTNDYSGNTIYF. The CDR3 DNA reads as TGTGCCAGCAGCACTAACGACTACTCTGGAAACACCATATATTTT.

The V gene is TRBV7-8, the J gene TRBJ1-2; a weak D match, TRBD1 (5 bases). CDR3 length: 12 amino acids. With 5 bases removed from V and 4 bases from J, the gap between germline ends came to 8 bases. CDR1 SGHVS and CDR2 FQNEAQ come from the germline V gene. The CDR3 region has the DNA TGTGCCAGCAGCCTGGACACCTATGGCTACACCTTC. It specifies CASSLDTYGYTF.

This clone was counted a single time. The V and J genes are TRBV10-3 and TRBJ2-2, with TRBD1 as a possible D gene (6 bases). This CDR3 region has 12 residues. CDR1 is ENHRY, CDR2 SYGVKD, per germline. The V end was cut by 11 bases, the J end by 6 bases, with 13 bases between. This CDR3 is CASWGRAGELFF. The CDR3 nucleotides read TGTGCCTCGTGGGGGCGAGCCGGGGAGCTGTTTTTT.

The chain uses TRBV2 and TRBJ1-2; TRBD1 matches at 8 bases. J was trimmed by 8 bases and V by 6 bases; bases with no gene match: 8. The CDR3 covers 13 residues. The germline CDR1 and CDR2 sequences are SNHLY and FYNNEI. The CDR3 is CASSADRGRGYTF. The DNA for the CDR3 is TGTGCCAGCAGCGCAGACAGGGGAAGAGGCTACACCTTC.

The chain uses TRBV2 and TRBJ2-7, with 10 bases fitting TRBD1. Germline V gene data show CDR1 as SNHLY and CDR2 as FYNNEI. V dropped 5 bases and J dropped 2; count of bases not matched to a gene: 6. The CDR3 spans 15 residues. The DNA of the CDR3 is TGTGCCAGCAGTAGTCCGGGACAGGGGACCTACGAGCAGTACTTC. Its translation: CASSSPGQGTYEQYF.

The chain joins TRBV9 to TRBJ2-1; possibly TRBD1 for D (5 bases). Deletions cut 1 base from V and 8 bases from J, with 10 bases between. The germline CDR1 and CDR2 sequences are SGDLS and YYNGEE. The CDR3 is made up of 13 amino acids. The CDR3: CASSVNRGDEQFF. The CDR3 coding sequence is TGTGCCAGCAGCGTAAATAGGGGTGATGAGCAGTTCTTC.

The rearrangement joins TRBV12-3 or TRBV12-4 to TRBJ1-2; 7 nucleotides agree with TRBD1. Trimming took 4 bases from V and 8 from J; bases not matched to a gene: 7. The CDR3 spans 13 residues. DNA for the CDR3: TGTGCCAGCAGTTCCTACAGGGGCAACGGCTACACCTTC. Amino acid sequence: CASSSYRGNGYTF.

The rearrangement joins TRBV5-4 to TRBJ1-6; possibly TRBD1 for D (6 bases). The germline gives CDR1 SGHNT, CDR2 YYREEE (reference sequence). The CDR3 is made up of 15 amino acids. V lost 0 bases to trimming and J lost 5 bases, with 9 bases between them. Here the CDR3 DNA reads TGTGCCAGCAGCTTGGGGTCAGGGGATAATTCACCCCTCCACTTT. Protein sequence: CASSLGSGDNSPLHF.

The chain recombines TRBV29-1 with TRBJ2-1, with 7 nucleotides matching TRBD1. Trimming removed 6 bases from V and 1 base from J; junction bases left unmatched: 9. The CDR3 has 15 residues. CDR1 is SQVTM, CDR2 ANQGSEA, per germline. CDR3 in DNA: TGCAGCGTAGCCGCCGGGACAGCGTCCTACAATGAGCAGTTCTTC. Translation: CSVAAGTASYNEQFF.

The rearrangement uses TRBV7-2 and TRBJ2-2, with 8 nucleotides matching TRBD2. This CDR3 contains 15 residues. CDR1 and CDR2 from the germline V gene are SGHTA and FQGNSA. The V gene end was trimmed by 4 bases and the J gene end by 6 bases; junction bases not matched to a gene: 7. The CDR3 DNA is TGTGCCAGCAGCTCCTATAGCGGGAAGTCCGGGGAGCTGTTTTTT. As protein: CASSSYSGKSGELFF.

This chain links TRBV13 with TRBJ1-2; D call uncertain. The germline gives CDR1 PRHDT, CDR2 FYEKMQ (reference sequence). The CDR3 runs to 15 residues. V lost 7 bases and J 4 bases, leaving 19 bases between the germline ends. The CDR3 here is CASTGTAPVGYGYTF. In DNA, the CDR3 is TGTGCCAGCACCGGAACAGCACCTGTCGGCTATGGCTACACCTTC.

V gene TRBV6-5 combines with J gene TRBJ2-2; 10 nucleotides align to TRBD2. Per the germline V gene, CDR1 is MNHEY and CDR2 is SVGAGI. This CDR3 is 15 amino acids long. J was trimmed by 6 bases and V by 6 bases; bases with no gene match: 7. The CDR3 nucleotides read TGTGCCAGCAGAAGGGCAGCGGGAGGGGCCGGGGAGCTGTTTTTT. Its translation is CASRRAAGGAGELFF.

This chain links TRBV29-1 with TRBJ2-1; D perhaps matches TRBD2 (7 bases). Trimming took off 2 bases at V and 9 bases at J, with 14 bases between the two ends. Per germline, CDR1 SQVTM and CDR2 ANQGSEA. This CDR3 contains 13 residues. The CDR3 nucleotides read TGCAGCGTTGAACCGGGGGGCGAGGGTGAGCAGTTCTTC. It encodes CSVEPGGEGEQFF.

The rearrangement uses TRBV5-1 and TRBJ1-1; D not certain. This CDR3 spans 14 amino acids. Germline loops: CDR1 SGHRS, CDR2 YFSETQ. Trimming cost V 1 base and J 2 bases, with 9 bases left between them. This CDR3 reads CASSLSQVNTEAFF. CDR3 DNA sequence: TGCGCCAGCAGCTTGAGCCAGGTAAACACTGAAGCTTTCTTT.

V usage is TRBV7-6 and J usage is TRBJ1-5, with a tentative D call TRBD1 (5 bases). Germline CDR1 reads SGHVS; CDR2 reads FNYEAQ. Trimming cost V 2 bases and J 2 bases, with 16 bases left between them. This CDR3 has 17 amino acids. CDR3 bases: TGTGCCAGCAGCTTATTGGGCAGGGTCGGTGGCAATCAGCCCCAGCATTTT. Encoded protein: CASSLLGRVGGNQPQHF.

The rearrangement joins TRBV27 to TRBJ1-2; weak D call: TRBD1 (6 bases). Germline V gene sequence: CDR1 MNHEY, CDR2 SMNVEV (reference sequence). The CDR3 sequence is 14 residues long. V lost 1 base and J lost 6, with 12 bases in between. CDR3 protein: CASSLFGGYDGYTF. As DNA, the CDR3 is TGTGCCAGCAGTTTATTTGGGGGCTATGATGGCTACACCTTC.